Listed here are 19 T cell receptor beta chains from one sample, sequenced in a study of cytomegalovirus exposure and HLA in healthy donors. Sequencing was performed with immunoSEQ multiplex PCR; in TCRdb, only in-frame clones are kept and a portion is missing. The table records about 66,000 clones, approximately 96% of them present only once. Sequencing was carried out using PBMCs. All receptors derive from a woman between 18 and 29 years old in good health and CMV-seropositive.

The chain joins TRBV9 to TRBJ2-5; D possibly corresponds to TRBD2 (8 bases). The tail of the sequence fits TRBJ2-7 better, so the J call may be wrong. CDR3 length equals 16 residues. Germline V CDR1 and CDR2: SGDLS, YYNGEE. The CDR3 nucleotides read TGTGCCAGCAGCGTAACGGGAGGGGGCCTCTCCTACGAGCAGTACTTC. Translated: CASSVTGGGLSYEQYF.

The DNA for the CDR3 is TGCGCCAGCAGCCAATGGGGGGGGGATACGCAGTATTTT. Translated, it gives CASSQWGGDTQYF. This rearrangement joins TRBV4-1 to TRBJ2-3; 7 nucleotides align to TRBD2. CDR1 MGHRA and CDR2 YSYEKL come from the germline V gene. The CDR3 covers 13 residues. J gave up 6 bases and V 2 bases, and 2 bases lay outside the gene matches.

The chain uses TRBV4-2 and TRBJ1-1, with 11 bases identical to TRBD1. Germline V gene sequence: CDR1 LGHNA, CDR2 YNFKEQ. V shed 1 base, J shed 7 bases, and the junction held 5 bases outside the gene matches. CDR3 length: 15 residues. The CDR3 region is CASSQVGTGGFEAFF. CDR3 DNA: TGTGCCAGCAGCCAAGTCGGGACAGGGGGTTTTGAAGCTTTCTTT.

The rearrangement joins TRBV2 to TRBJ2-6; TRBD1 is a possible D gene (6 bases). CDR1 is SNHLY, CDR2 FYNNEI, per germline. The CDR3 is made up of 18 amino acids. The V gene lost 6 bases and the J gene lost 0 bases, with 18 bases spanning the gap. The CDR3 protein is CASSGLDRPLSGANVLTF. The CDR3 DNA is TGTGCCAGCAGCGGGCTGGACAGACCTCTCTCTGGGGCCAACGTCCTGACTTTC.

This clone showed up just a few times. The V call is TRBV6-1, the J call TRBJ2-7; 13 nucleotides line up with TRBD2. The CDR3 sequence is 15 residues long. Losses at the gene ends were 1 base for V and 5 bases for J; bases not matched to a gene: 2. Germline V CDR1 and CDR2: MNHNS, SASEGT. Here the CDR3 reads CASSEGLAGGNEQYF. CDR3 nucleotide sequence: TGTGCCAGCAGTGAAGGACTAGCGGGAGGTAACGAGCAGTACTTC.

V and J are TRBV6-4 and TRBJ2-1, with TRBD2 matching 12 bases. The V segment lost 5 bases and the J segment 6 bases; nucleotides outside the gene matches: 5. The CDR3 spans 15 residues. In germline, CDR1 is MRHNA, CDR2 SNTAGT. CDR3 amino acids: CASSKTSGSSNEQFF. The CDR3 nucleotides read TGTGCCAGCAGTAAGACTAGCGGGAGCTCCAATGAGCAGTTCTTC.

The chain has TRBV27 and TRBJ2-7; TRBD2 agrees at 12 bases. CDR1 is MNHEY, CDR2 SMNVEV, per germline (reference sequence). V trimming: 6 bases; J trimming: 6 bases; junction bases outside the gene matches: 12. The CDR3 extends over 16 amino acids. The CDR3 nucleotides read TGTGCCAGCAGGCCAGGACTAGCGGGATTTAAGGGCGAGCAGTACTTC. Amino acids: CASRPGLAGFKGEQYF.

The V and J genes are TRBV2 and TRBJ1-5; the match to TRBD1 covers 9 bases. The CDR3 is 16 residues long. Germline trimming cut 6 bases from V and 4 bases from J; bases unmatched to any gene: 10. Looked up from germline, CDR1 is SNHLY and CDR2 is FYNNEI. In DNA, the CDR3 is TGTGCCAGCAGGGCCGGACAGGGGACGGGTAATCAGCCCCAGCATTTT. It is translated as CASRAGQGTGNQPQHF.

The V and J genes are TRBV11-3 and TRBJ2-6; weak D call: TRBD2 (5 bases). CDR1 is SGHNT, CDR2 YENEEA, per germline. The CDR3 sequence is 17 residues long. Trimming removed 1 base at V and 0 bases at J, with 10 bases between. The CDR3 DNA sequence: TGTGCCAGCAGCTTAGGAGGGCCTAACTCTGGGGCCAACGTCCTGACTTTC. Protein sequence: CASSLGGPNSGANVLTF. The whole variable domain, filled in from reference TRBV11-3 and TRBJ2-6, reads EAGVVQSPRYKIIEKKQPVAFWCNPISGHNTLYWYLQNLGQGPELLIRYENEEAVDDSQLPKDRFSAERLKGVDSTLKIQPAELGDSAVYLCASSLGGPNSGANVLTFGAGSRLTVL.

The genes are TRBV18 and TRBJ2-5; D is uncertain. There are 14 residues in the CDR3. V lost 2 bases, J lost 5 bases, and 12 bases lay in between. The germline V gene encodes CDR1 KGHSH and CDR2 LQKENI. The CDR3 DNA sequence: TGTGCCAGCTCACCATCGTGGGCTCGGGAGACCCAGTACTTC. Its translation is CASSPSWARETQYF.

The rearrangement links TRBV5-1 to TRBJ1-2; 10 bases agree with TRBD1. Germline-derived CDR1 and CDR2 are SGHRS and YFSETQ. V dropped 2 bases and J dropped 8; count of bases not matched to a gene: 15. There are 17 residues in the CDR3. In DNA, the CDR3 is TGCGCCAGCAGCTTAGGGGGGACAGGGGTACAATCGGGCGGCTACACCTTC. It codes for CASSLGGTGVQSGGYTF.

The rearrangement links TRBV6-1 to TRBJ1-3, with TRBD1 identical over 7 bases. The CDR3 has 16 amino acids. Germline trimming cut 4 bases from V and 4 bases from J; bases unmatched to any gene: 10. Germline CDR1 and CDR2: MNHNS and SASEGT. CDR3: CASSVGGGGSGNTIYF. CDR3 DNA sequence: TGTGCCAGCAGTGTTGGAGGAGGGGGCTCGGGAAACACCATATATTTT.

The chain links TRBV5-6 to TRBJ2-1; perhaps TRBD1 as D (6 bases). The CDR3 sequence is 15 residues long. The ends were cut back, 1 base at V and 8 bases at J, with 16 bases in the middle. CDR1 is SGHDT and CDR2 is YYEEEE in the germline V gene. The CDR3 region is CASSLRQGPTDEQFF. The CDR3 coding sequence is TGTGCCAGCAGCTTGCGCCAGGGGCCTACGGATGAGCAGTTCTTC.

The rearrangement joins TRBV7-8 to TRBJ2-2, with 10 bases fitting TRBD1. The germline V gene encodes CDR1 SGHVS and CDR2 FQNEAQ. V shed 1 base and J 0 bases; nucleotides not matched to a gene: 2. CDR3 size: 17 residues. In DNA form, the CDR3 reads TGTGCCAGCAGCTTAGGGGACAGGGGTTCGAACACCGGGGAGCTGTTTTTT. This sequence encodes CASSLGDRGSNTGELFF.

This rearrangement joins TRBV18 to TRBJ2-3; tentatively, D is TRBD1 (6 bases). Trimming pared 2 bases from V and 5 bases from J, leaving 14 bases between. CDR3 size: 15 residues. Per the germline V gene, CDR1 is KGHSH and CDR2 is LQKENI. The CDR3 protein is CASSPTQGIGDTQYF. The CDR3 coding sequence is TGTGCCAGCTCACCAACCCAGGGGATAGGAGATACGCAGTATTTT.

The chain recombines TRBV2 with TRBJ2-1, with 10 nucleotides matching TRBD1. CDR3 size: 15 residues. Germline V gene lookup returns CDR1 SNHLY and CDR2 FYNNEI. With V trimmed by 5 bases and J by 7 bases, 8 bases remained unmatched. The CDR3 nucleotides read TGTGCCAGCAGTACCGGGACAGGGGACGTGAATGAGCAGTTCTTC. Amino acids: CASSTGTGDVNEQFF.

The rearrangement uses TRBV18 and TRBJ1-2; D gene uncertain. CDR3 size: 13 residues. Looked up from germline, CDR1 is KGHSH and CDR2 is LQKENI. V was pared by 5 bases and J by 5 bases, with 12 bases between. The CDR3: CASSRASGYGYTF. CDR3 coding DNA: TGTGCCAGCTCAAGGGCGTCGGGATATGGCTACACCTTC. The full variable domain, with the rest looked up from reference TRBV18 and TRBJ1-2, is NAGVMQNPRHLVRRRGQEARLRCSPMKGHSHVYWYRQLPEEGLKFMVYLQKENIIDESGMPKERFSAEFPKEGPSILRIQQVVRGDSAAYFCASSRASGYGYTFGSGTRLTVV.

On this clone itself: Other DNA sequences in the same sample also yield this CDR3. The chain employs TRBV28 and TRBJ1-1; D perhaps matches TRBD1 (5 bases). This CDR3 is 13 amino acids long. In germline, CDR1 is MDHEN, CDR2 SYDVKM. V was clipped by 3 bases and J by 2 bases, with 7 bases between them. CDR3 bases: TGTGCCAGCAGTTTGGGGGGAAACACTGAAGCTTTCTTT. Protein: CASSLGGNTEAFF.

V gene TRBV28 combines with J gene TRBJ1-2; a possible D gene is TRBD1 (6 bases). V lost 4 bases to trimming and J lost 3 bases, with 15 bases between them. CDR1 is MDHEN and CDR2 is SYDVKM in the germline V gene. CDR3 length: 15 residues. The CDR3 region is CASSYDRFVDYGYTF. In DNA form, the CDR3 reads TGTGCCAGCAGTTACGACAGGTTTGTCGACTATGGCTACACCTTC.